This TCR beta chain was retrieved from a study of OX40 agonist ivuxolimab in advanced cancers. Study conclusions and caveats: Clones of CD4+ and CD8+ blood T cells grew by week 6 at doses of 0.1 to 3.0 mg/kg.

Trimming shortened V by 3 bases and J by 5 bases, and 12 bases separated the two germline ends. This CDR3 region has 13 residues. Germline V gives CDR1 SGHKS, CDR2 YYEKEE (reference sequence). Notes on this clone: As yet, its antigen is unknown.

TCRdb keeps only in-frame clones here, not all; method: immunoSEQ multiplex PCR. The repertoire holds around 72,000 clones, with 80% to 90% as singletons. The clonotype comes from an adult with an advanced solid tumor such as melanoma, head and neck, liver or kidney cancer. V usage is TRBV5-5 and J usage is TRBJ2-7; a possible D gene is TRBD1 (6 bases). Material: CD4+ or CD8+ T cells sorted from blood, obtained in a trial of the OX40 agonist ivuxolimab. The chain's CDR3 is CASSSGTPNEQYF. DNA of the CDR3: TGTGCCAGCAGCTCCGGGACACCCAACGAGCAGTACTTC.